Presented here are 28 T cell receptor beta chains from one specimen sequenced in a study of T cells in Graves' hyperthyroidism and ophthalmopathy. It was RNA transcripts that yielded the amplified TCR beta CDR3 regions. The HTBI primer set drove a first-round RT-PCR of the TCR CDR3. TCRdb used MiXCR to reprocess the multiplex PCR reads, holding one entry per CDR3 protein. The sample carries approximately 480,000 distinct CDR3 sequences, less than 25% recorded once. Sequencing was carried out using blood. These receptors all stem from a man younger than 35 with Graves' hyperthyroidism.

Worth noting for this clonotype: This clone may be a read error of a much larger clone one base away. CDR3 coding DNA: TGCAGTGCTAGAGATCAGGAGGGGTCCTACGAGCAGTACTTC. It yields the protein CSARDQEGSYEQYF. The chain carries TRBV20-1 and TRBJ2-7; D may be TRBD2 (6 bases). CDR1 is DFQATT and CDR2 is SNEGSKA in the germline V gene (reference sequence). Between the trimmed V and J ends, which lost 0 bases and 1 base, there was a span of 10 bases. This CDR3 is built from 14 residues.

This clonotype was seen at least ten times. The chain joins TRBV7-9 to TRBJ2-7; D remains ambiguous. Deletions cut 5 bases from V and 0 bases from J, with 11 bases between. This CDR3 has 14 amino acids. Germline CDR1 reads SEHNR; CDR2 reads FQNEAQ (reference sequence). DNA of the CDR3: TGTGCCAGCAGCCCGCCGACGGACTCCTACGAGCAGTACTTC. This encodes CASSPPTDSYEQYF.

V usage is TRBV20-1 and J usage is TRBJ2-3, with D tentatively TRBD2 (6 bases). CDR1 DFQATT and CDR2 SNEGSKA come from the germline V gene (reference sequence). The CDR3 loop spans 15 amino acids. The V end lost 0 bases, the J end lost 1 base, and 11 bases lay between the germline ends. CDR3: CSARDRPSGTDTQYF. The CDR3 nucleotides read TGCAGTGCTAGAGATCGCCCTAGCGGCACAGATACGCAGTATTTT.

This clonotype has at least ten counts. V is TRBV28 and J is TRBJ2-5; 7 bases line up with TRBD1. From germline, CDR1 is MDHEN and CDR2 SYDVKM. This CDR3 contains 14 residues. The V segment lost 4 bases and the J segment 3 bases; nucleotides outside the gene matches: 5. The DNA for the CDR3 is TGTGCCAGCAGTTCCGCCGGGACAGAAGAGACCCAGTACTTC. Translating gives CASSSAGTEETQYF.

Many counts were recorded for this clonotype. The chain combines TRBV10-3 with TRBJ1-5, with TRBD1 identical over 7 bases. Germline V gives CDR1 ENHRY, CDR2 SYGVKD. Unmatched junction bases numbered 10, after V lost 10 bases and J lost 7 bases. The CDR3 length is 13 residues. CDR3 residues: CATSGGVEQPQHF. CDR3 sequence (DNA): TGTGCCACTTCAGGGGGGGTGGAACAGCCCCAGCATTTT.

This clonotype was seen a handful of times. This chain joins TRBV9 and TRBJ2-5, with 11 bases identical to TRBD2. V shed 4 bases, J shed 1 base, and the junction held 6 bases outside the gene matches. The CDR3 consists of 16 residues. Germline assignment: CDR1 SGDLS and CDR2 YYNGEE. The CDR3 spells CASSKRLAGIQETQYF. The DNA of the CDR3 is TGTGCCAGCAGCAAACGACTAGCGGGGATCCAAGAGACCCAGTACTTC.

The chain combines TRBV29-1 with TRBJ2-7; D is undetermined. The V gene's germline CDR1 is SQVTM and CDR2 ANQGSEA. The V end was cut by 1 base, the J end by 6 bases, with 10 bases between. The CDR3 runs 12 residues. Written as DNA, the CDR3 is TGCAGCGTTGAAGGGCAGCCCGGCGAGCAGTACTTC. It specifies CSVEGQPGEQYF.

This clonotype occurred many times. The rearrangement links TRBV7-9 to TRBJ2-7, with D maybe TRBD1 (6 bases). Germline V gene sequence: CDR1 SEHNR, CDR2 FQNEAQ (reference sequence). The V end lost 5 bases, the J end lost 6 bases, and 11 bases lay between the germline ends. CDR3 length equals 12 residues. The CDR3 loop reads CASSLRGPEQYF. The CDR3 DNA follows: TGTGCCAGCAGCCTCAGGGGCCCCGAGCAGTACTTC.

This clonotype was found many times. V is TRBV27 and J is TRBJ1-1; the D gene is possibly TRBD1 (5 bases). Germline values: CDR1 MNHEY, CDR2 SMNVEV (reference sequence). The germline V and J ends were trimmed by 8 bases and 1 base, with 11 bases remaining between them. The length of the CDR3 is 13 residues. The chain's CDR3 is CASGHISNTEAFF. The DNA for the CDR3 is TGTGCCAGCGGACATATTTCGAACACTGAAGCTTTCTTT.

The genes are TRBV12-3 or TRBV12-4 and TRBJ1-2; the D gene is possibly TRBD1 (6 bases). The CDR3 runs to 15 residues. Trimming shortened V by 5 bases and J by 5 bases, and 18 bases separated the two germline ends. The CDR3 protein is CASSQREDSPYGYTF. DNA of the CDR3: TGTGCCAGCAGTCAAAGAGAGGACAGCCCGTATGGCTACACCTTC.

In its sample, this clonotype was seen many times. The CDR3 is CAISESTGPEQYF. DNA for the CDR3: TGTGCCATCAGTGAGTCTACAGGGCCCGAGCAGTACTTC. The chain combines TRBV10-3 with TRBJ2-7, with D perhaps matching TRBD1 (6 bases). The V end was cut by 0 bases, the J end by 6 bases, with 9 bases between. CDR3 size: 13 residues. CDR1 is ENHRY, CDR2 SYGVKD, per germline.

This clonotype came up many times. V and J are TRBV3-1 and TRBJ2-7; 7 positions agree with TRBD2. The V gene's germline CDR1 is LGHDT and CDR2 YNNKEL (reference sequence). Losses at the gene ends were 5 bases for V and 3 bases for J; bases not matched to a gene: 7. The CDR3 has 14 amino acids. This chain's CDR3 is CASSNGLGFYEQYF. DNA of the CDR3: TGTGCCAGCAGCAACGGACTAGGGTTCTACGAGCAGTACTTC.

In its sample, this clonotype was seen many times. This chain links TRBV2 with TRBJ1-5; 8 bases map to TRBD1. The V segment lost 7 bases and the J segment 2 bases; nucleotides outside the gene matches: 4. The CDR3 sequence is 14 residues long. Germline V gene lookup returns CDR1 SNHLY and CDR2 FYNNEI. The CDR3 protein is CASNDRGGNQPQHF. The DNA for the CDR3 is TGTGCCAGCAACGACAGGGGTGGCAATCAGCCCCAGCATTTT.

This clonotype was seen ten or more times. The chain has TRBV28 and TRBJ1-6, with 10 bases identical to TRBD1. The CDR3 extends over 15 amino acids. Germline assignment: CDR1 MDHEN and CDR2 SYDVKM. V was pared by 2 bases and J by 10 bases, with 5 bases of the junction left unmatched. CDR3 sequence reads: CASSLGTGVDSPLHF. CDR3 nucleotide sequence: TGTGCCAGCAGTTTAGGGACAGGGGTGGACTCACCCCTCCACTTT. The full variable domain, in which reference TRBV28 and TRBJ1-6 provide the parts outside the CDR3, is DVKVTQSSRYLVKRTGEKVFLECVQDMDHENMFWYRQDPGLGLRLIYFSYDVKMKEKGDIPEGYSVSREKKERFSLILESASTNQTSMYLCASSLGTGVDSPLHFGNGTRLTVT.

In its sample, this clonotype was seen many times. V usage is TRBV4-1 and J usage is TRBJ1-2, with D tentatively TRBD1 (5 bases). The germline V gene has CDR1 MGHRA and CDR2 YSYEKL. Trimming left V 0 bases short and J 8 bases short, with 16 bases between. The CDR3 is 15 amino acids. As DNA, the CDR3 is TGCGCCAGCAGCCAAGATTTGGCAGGGCGTACGGGCTACACCTTC. This translates into CASSQDLAGRTGYTF.

Worth noting for this clonotype: The junction departs from the called germline gene at one end, perhaps through a read error. V is TRBV3-1 and J is TRBJ1-1, with D uncertain. The V gene's germline CDR1 is LGHDT and CDR2 YNNKEL (reference sequence). The CDR3 covers 13 residues. CDR3 bases: TGTGCCAGCAGCCAAGATGGGCATGAGGCGGCGGACTTT. It specifies CASSQDGHEAADF.

This clonotype was recorded at least ten times. The rearrangement links TRBV27 to TRBJ1-2; 8 positions match TRBD1. This CDR3 contains 17 residues. After removal of 4 bases from V and 6 bases from J, the junction contained 16 bases not matched to a gene. Germline V gives CDR1 MNHEY, CDR2 SMNVEV (reference sequence). The CDR3 here is CASSSRTGSFSWNGYTF. The CDR3 nucleotides are TGTGCCAGCAGTTCCCGGACAGGGTCATTTTCGTGGAATGGCTACACCTTC.

At least ten counts were recorded for this clonotype. The gene calls are TRBV19 and TRBJ1-2; D is perhaps TRBD1 (5 bases). CDR1 is LNHDA and CDR2 is SQIVND in the germline V gene (reference sequence). Between the trimmed V and J ends, which lost 7 bases and 8 bases, there was a span of 11 bases. CDR3 size: 11 residues. The CDR3 DNA is TGTGCCAGTACGGGACGCCTCGGCTACACCTTC. Its protein product is CASTGRLGYTF.

This clonotype was observed a few times. The chain joins TRBV30 to TRBJ2-2; TRBD2 agrees at 10 bases. The length of the CDR3 is 16 residues. The germline CDR1 and CDR2 sequences are GTSNPN and SVGIG (reference sequence). The junction had 7 bases not matched to a gene; V was cut back by 2 bases and J by 4 bases. Here the CDR3 reads CAWSQSGGALTGELFF. In DNA form, the CDR3 reads TGTGCCTGGAGTCAGAGCGGGGGGGCCCTCACCGGGGAGCTGTTTTTT. The variable domain in full, with the rest retrieved from reference TRBV30 and TRBJ2-2, is SQTIHQWPATLVQPVGSPLSLECTVEGTSNPNLYWYRQAAGRGLQLLFYSVGIGQISSEVPQNLSASRPQDRQFILSSKKLLLSDSGFYLCAWSQSGGALTGELFFGEGSRLTVL.

This clonotype has at least ten counts. V and J are TRBV28 and TRBJ2-7; 9 bases are shared with TRBD1. The CDR3 runs to 17 residues. With 4 bases clipped from V and 5 bases from J, the junction kept 15 bases outside the gene matches. Germline CDR1 MDHEN, CDR2 SYDVKM. The chain's CDR3 is CASSSPGPGQGSHEQYF. The DNA for the CDR3 is TGTGCCAGCAGTTCCCCAGGTCCGGGACAGGGTTCCCACGAGCAGTACTTC.

The chain recombines TRBV6-5 with TRBJ2-5; D gene uncertain. This CDR3 is 13 amino acids long. V was pared by 2 bases and J by 5 bases, with 9 bases between. Per germline, CDR1 MNHEY and CDR2 SVGAGI. The DNA of the CDR3 is TGTGCCAGCAGTTACAAGGGTCGGGAGACCCAGTACTTC. It yields the protein CASSYKGRETQYF.

This clonotype was seen more than once but under ten times. The V and J genes are TRBV11-2 and TRBJ1-3, with D possibly TRBD1 on 6 matching bases. The CDR3 sequence is 14 residues long. V lost 5 bases, J lost 4 bases, and 12 bases lay in between. Germline V gives CDR1 SGHAT, CDR2 FQNNGV. This CDR3 is CASSRDILGNTIYF. The CDR3 nucleotides read TGTGCCAGCAGCCGGGACATTCTCGGAAACACCATATATTTT.

This clonotype is a singleton in its sample. The chain combines TRBV6-2 or TRBV6-3 with TRBJ2-7, with 12 bases that match TRBD1. The CDR3 runs to 15 residues. Looked up from germline, CDR1 is MNHEY and CDR2 is SVGEGT. Trimming removed 7 bases from V and 7 bases from J; junction bases left unmatched: 11. The CDR3 bases are TGTGCCAGCAACGCCCGGGACAGGGGGCGCAGGGAGCAGTACTTC. It codes for CASNARDRGRREQYF.

The V call is TRBV5-1, the J call TRBJ2-5; the match to TRBD1 covers 8 bases. Looked up from germline, CDR1 is SGHRS and CDR2 is YFSETQ. Trimming cost V 0 bases and J 2 bases; bases outside gene matches: 3. The CDR3 has 15 amino acids. CDR3 DNA: TGCGCCAGCAGCTTGGCAGGGGGCTCTCAAGAGACCCAGTACTTC. Translation: CASSLAGGSQETQYF. The entire variable domain, with the rest obtained from reference TRBV5-1 and TRBJ2-5, is as follows: KAGVTQTPRYLIKTRGQQVTLSCSPISGHRSVSWYQQTPGQGLQFLFEYFSETQRNKGNFPGRFSGRQFSNSRSEMNVSTLELGDSALYLCASSLAGGSQETQYFGPGTRLLVL.

This clonotype was found many times. The chain joins TRBV20-1 to TRBJ2-2, with D perhaps TRBD1 (5 bases). The V gene lost 0 bases and the J gene lost 5 bases, with 7 bases spanning the gap. This CDR3 spans 13 amino acids. Germline CDR1 is DFQATT and CDR2 is SNEGSKA (reference sequence). DNA of the CDR3: TGCAGTGCTAGAGACAGGGAAACCGGGGAGCTGTTTTTT. As protein: CSARDRETGELFF.

In its sample, this clonotype was seen many times. The chain uses TRBV4-1 and TRBJ1-2; 7 bases agree with TRBD1. The CDR3 is made up of 15 amino acids. V lost 0 bases and J lost 4; bases outside the gene matches: 5. Germline V lookup: CDR1 MGHRA, CDR2 YSYEKL. DNA for the CDR3: TGCGCCAGCAGCCAAGAGGGACAGAGACGCTATGGCTACACCTTC. It encodes CASSQEGQRRYGYTF.

Ten or more counts support this clonotype. The chain joins TRBV28 to TRBJ1-3; D is unresolved. There are 13 residues in the CDR3. The germline CDR1 and CDR2 sequences are MDHEN and SYDVKM. V gave up 3 bases and J gave up 7 bases, with 10 bases separating them. The CDR3 DNA reads as TGTGCCAGCAGTTTTAGCGGTGGGAACACCATATATTTT. Its translation: CASSFSGGNTIYF. The full variable domain, completed using reference TRBV28 and TRBJ1-3, is DVKVTQSSRYLVKRTGEKVFLECVQDMDHENMFWYRQDPGLGLRLIYFSYDVKMKEKGDIPEGYSVSREKKERFSLILESASTNQTSMYLCASSFSGGNTIYFGEGSWLTVV.

In DNA, the CDR3 is TGTGCCACCTCGCGGGGGGCGTCGGACGAGCAGTACTTC. Its protein product is CATSRGASDEQYF. The chain is built from TRBV28 and TRBJ2-7, with TRBD2 matching over 8 bases. This CDR3 region has 13 residues. Germline V gene sequence: CDR1 MDHEN, CDR2 SYDVKM. Trimming removed 10 bases from V and 5 bases from J; junction bases left unmatched: 10.